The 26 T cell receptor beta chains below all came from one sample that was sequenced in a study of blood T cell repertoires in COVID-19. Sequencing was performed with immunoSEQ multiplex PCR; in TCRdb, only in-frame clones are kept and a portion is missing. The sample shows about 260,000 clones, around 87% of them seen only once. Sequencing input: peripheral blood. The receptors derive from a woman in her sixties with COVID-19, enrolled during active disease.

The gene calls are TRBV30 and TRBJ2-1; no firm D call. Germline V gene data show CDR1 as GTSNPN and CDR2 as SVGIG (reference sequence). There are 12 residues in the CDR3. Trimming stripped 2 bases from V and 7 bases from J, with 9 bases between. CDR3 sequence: CAWSISVNEQFF. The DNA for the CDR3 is TGTGCCTGGAGTATTTCCGTAAATGAGCAGTTCTTC.

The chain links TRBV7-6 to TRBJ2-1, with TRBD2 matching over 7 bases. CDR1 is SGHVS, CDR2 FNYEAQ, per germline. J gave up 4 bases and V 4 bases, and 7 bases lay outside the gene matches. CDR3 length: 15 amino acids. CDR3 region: CASSSGTTLYNEQFF. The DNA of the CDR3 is TGTGCCAGCAGCTCCGGGACTACCCTTTACAATGAGCAGTTCTTC.

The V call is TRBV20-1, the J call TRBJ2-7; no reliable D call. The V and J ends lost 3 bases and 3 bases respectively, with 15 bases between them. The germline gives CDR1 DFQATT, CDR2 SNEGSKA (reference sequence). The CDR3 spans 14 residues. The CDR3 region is CSASLARPNYEQYF. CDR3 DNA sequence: TGCAGTGCTAGTTTGGCGCGGCCTAACTACGAGCAGTACTTC.

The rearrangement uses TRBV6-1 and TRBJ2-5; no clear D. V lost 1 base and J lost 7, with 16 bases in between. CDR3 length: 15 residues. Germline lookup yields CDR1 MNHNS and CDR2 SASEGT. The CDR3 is CASSEGLLGARTQYF. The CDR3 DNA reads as TGTGCCAGCAGTGAAGGATTGTTAGGAGCCAGGACCCAGTACTTC.

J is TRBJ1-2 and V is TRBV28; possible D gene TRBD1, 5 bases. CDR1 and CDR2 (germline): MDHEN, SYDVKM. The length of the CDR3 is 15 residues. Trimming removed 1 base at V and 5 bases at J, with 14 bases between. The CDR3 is CASSLYWGHGYGYTF. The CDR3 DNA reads TGTGCCAGCAGTTTATACTGGGGCCACGGATATGGCTACACCTTC.

The CDR3 DNA sequence: TGTGCCAGCAGATCGACTGGCCACGAGCAGTACTTC. This sequence encodes CASRSTGHEQYF. The rearrangement uses TRBV28 and TRBJ2-7; no clear D gene. The germline V gene has CDR1 MDHEN and CDR2 SYDVKM. The CDR3 is 12 amino acids. Trimming cost V 6 bases and J 5 bases, with 11 bases left between them.

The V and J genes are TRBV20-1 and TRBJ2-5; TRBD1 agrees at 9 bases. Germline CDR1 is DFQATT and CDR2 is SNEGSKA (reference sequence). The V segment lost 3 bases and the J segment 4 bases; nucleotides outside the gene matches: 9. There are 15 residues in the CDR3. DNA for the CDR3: TGCAGTGCTAGTCCCACACAGGGGGCGGGAGAGACCCAGTACTTC. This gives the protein CSASPTQGAGETQYF.

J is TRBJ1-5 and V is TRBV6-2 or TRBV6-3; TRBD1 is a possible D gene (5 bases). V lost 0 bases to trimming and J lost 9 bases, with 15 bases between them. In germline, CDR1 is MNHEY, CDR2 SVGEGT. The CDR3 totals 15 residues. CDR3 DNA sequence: TGTGCCAGCAGTTACTCTGGCAGGGATGGAAGGCCCCAGCATTTT. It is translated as CASSYSGRDGRPQHF.

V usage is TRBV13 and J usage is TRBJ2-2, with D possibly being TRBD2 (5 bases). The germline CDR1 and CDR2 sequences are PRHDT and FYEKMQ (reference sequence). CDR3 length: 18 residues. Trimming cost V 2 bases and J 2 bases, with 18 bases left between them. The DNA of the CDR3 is TGTGCCAGCAGCTTACCCCGGAAGGTAGCGAGAAACACCGGGGAGCTGTTTTTT. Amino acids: CASSLPRKVARNTGELFF.

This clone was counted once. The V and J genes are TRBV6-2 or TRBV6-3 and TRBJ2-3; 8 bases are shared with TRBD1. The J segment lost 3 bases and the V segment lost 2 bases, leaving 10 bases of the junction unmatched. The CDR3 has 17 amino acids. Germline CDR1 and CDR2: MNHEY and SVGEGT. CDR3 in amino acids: CASSYPHGWTGTDTQYF. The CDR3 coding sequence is TGTGCCAGCAGTTACCCCCATGGTTGGACAGGGACAGATACGCAGTATTTT.

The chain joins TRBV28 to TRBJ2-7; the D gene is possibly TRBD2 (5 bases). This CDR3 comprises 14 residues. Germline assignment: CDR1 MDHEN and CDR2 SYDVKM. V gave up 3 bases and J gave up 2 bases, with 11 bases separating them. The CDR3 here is CASSLAGLTYEQYF. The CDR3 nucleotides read TGTGCCAGCAGTTTGGCGGGCCTAACCTACGAGCAGTACTTC.

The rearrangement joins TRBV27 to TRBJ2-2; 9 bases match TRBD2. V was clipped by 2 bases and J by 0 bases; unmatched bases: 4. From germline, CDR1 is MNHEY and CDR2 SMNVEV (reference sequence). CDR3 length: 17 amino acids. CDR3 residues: CASSLRASGTNTGELFF. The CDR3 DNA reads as TGTGCCAGCAGTTTAAGGGCTAGCGGGACGAACACCGGGGAGCTGTTTTTT.

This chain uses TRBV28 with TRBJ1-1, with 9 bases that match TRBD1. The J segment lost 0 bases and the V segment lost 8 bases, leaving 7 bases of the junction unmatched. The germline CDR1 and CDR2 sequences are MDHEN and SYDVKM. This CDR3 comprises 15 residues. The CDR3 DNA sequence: TGTGCCAGCCCCCCCGGGACAGGGATGAACACTGAAGCTTTCTTT. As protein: CASPPGTGMNTEAFF.

In DNA form, the CDR3 reads TGTGCCAGCAGTCACCAGAGGATCCGAAACATGAACACTGAAGCTTTCTTT. This sequence encodes CASSHQRIRNMNTEAFF. The rearrangement links TRBV6-6 to TRBJ1-1; the D is unclear. Per the germline V gene, CDR1 is MNHNY and CDR2 is SVGAGI (reference sequence). Trimming took 5 bases from V and 0 from J, leaving 19 bases between them. CDR3 length: 17 residues.

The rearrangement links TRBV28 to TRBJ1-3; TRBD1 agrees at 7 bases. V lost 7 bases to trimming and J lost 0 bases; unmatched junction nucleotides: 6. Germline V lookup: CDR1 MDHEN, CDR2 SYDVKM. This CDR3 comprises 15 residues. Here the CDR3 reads CASTSGQYSGNTIYF. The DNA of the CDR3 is TGTGCCAGCACCTCGGGACAGTACTCTGGAAACACCATATATTTT. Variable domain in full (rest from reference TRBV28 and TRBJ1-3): DVKVTQSSRYLVKRTGEKVFLECVQDMDHENMFWYRQDPGLGLRLIYFSYDVKMKEKGDIPEGYSVSREKKERFSLILESASTNQTSMYLCASTSGQYSGNTIYFGEGSWLTVV.

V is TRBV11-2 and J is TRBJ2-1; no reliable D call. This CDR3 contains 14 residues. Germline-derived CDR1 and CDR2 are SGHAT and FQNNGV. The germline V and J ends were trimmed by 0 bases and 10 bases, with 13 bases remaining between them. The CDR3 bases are TGTGCCAGCAGCTTAGACCCCCCTACCCCAGAGCAGTTCTTC. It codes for CASSLDPPTPEQFF.

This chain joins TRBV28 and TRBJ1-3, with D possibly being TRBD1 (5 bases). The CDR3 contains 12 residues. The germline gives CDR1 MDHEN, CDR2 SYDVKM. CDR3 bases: TGTGTCGCAGGGTCCTCTGGAAACACCATATATTTT. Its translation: CVAGSSGNTIYF.

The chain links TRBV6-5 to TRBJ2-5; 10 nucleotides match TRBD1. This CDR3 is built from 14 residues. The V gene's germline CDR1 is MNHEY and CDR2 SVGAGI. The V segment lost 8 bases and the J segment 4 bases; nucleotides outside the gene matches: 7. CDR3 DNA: TGTGCCAGCGATGGACAGGGGGGGAGAGAGACCCAGTACTTC. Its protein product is CASDGQGGRETQYF.

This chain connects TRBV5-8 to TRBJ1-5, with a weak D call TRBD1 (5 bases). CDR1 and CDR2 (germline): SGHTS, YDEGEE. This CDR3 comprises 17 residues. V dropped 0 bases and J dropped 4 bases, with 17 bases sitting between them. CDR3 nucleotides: TGTGCCAGCAGCTTGGGGGGCAGGGCAAACCGAAATCAGCCCCAGCATTTT. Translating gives CASSLGGRANRNQPQHF.

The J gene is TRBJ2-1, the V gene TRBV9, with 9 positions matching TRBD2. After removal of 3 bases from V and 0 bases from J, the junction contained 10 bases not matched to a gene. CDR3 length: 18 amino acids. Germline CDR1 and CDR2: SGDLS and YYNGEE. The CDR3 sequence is CASSDSGSGGPSYNEQFF. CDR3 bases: TGTGCCAGCAGCGATAGCGGGAGTGGGGGACCCTCCTACAATGAGCAGTTCTTC.

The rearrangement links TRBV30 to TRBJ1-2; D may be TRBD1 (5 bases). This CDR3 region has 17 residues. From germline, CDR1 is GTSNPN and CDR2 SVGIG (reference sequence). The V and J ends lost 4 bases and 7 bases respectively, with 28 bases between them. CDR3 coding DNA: TGTGCCTGGATGGTTCGGCCAGGGTGGCGGGGGATTGGTGGCTACACCTTC. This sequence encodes CAWMVRPGWRGIGGYTF.

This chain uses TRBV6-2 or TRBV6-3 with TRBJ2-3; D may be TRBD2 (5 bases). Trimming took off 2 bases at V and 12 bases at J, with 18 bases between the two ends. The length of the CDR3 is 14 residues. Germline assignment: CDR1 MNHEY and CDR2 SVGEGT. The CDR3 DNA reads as TGTGCCAGCAGTTACCTGGAGGCGGGTAGCAACCAGTATTTT. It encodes CASSYLEAGSNQYF.

The CDR3 loop is CASSPLAGKGNEQYF. The DNA for the CDR3 is TGTGCCAGCAGCCCACTAGCGGGAAAAGGGAACGAGCAGTACTTC. V usage is TRBV5-6 and J usage is TRBJ2-7; 10 nucleotides line up with TRBD2. Germline loops: CDR1 SGHDT, CDR2 YYEEEE. With 4 bases clipped from V and 5 bases from J, the junction kept 9 bases outside the gene matches. This CDR3 has 15 residues.

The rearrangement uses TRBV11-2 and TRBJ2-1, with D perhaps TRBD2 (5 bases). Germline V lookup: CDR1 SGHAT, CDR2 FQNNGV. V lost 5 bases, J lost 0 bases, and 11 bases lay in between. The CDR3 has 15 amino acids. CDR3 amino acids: CASSGGLGSYNEQFF. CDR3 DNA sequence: TGTGCCAGCAGCGGAGGACTGGGCTCCTACAATGAGCAGTTCTTC.

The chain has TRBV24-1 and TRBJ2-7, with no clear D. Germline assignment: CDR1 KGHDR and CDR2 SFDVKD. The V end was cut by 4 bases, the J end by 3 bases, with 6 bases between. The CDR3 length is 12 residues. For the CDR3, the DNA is TGTGCCACCAGTGACTTTAACTACGAGCAGTACTTC. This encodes CATSDFNYEQYF.

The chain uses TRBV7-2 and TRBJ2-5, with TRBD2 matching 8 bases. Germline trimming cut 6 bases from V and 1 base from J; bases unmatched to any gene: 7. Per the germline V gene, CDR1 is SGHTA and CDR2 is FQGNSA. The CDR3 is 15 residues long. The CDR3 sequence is CASSYSLAGQETQYF. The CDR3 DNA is TGTGCCAGCAGTTACTCTCTAGCGGGCCAAGAGACCCAGTACTTC.